Listed here is a single T cell receptor (beta chain). Its cognate antigen has yet to be identified. Base qualities were left out, and no much larger clone turns up one base away. Using the deep immunoSEQ assay, multiplex PCR amplified TCR CDR3 regions from genomic DNA. Extracted genomic DNA from each cell subset was spread evenly across all wells of several immunoSEQ 96-well plates, with each plate serving as a replicate. For sorted subsets, approximately 0.2 ug of genomic DNA, equivalent to about 30,000 T cell genomes, went into each replicate PCR. The purified libraries were quantified using a Qubit 3.0 fluorometer, sized with a Bioanalyzer 2100, and then quantified again using the KAPA Library Quantification kit. Each immunoSEQ 96-well plate was sequenced on its own single-read 150-cycle Illumina NextSeq 550 flow cell. Under the source paper's analysis protocol: Because only junctional sequences without quality scores were contained in the immunoSEQ output, filtering matching that applied to full-length reads could not be performed. Sequences were annotated with PyIR, a Python wrapper for IgBLAST v1.9, and V/J genes and CDR3 were assigned using IMGT germline references. Reads with weak V/J assignments (E-value above 1e-6), missing CDR3, stop codons, out-of-frame junctions, or ambiguous translated residues were removed. V3J clonotypes were defined as sequences sharing the same inferred V gene, J gene, and CDR3 amino acid sequence. To compute the percentage overlap between repertoires, the number of shared unique clonotypes was divided by the size of the smaller repertoire. Three approaches were used to assess repertoire richness: RTK rarefaction, the Chao1 estimator, and Recon v2.1 estimates of unobserved clonotypes. Generation probabilities for all TCRbeta clonotypes obtained by the gDNA method from a handful of donors were computed using OLGA. TCRdb holds this immuneACCESS table with in-frame rearrangements only. Some clones are missing; in checked studies, unresolved V genes explain under half, and the rest has no known cause. Clone size and V and J calls were adopted from that table, with D and trimming inferred from the DNA. The sample table records 2 million or so clones; about 95% of these occur just once. Of the sample, more than 0.1% is held by the ten largest clones.

This sample was included in a study of shared clonotypes between healthy human individuals (TCRdb year 2020). Study-wide context: A few men and a couple of women, aged 18 to 49 years, made up the cohort. For each donor, CD4 naive and CD4 memory were each run on three plates, CD8 naive on two plates, and CD8 memory on one plate. To estimate repertoire size and how much clonotype sharing occurs between individuals, the study deeply sequenced the blood TCR repertoires of about five healthy adults. Libraries were prepared and TCR repertoires were sequenced by different laboratories using diverse techniques, in order to increase sequencing depth and limit assay-specific biases. Between about 0.94 and 8.9 billion PBMCs per donor were obtained by leukapheresis.

The donors were healthy, HIV-negative adults with no recently reported acute infections or vaccinations. All donors were Caucasian adults living in Nashville, Tennessee, USA. CD4+ T cells were enriched by magnetic negative selection; naive cells were then positively selected on CD45RA, and the negative fraction formed the memory subset. Blood was collected by leukapheresis, and PBMCs were isolated by Ficoll-Histopaque density gradient centrifugation and then cryopreserved in liquid nitrogen vapor phase. Analytical flow cytometry was used to check the purity and quantity of each magnetically sorted T cell population. From each sorted fraction, genomic DNA was isolated and quantified by UV absorbance on a Nanodrop 2000c. What the authors observed across the whole study: Incomplete sequencing was indicated by rarefaction of sorted-subset datasets, despite the large sequencing depth. Larger estimated clonotype richness was generally found for naive subsets than for memory subsets. Compared with non-shared clonotypes, clonotypes shared by all four sorted-subset donors had higher generation probabilities. When a handful of donors were compared, the shared fraction of clonotypes was around 5% for naive CD4, 3.5% to 4% for naive CD8, roughly 2.5% for memory CD4, and around 0.4% for memory CD8. Pairwise subsampling led to the expectation that sequencing depth would affect the degree of clonotype sharing among donors. Sampling was restricted to blood, and TCR repertoires in tissue are likely to differ from TCR repertoires in blood. The genetic and exposure-history diversity represented was limited by the small number of donors.

The receptor was derived from a man aged 18 to 29 in good health. Material: naive CD4+ T cells sorted from blood. This specimen's cell subset or site label, per the study, means: CD45RA+ positively selected.

The CDR3 corresponds to CAISAPGQASGNTIYF. The DNA reads TGTGCCATCAGTGCCCCGGGACAGGCCTCTGGAAACACCATATATTTT. In this chain, TRBV10-3 is recombined with TRBJ1-3; TRBD1 matches 8 bases in the middle. At the junction V is shortened by 4 bases and J by 0 bases; bases outside the gene matches: 5. CDR1 and CDR2, looked up from the germline V gene, are ENHRY and SYGVKD. Including cysteine and phenylalanine, the CDR3 has 16 amino acids. This entry keeps only the CDR3 DNA: 48 bases, framed from base 1.